This is a list of T cell receptor beta chains from one sample in a study of blood T cell repertoires in COVID-19. Assay used: immunoSEQ multiplex PCR; TCRdb lists only in-frame clones, some missing. The sample gives roughly 250,000 clones, 70% to 90% of which show up once; around 0.98% is in the top ten. The sequencing input was peripheral blood. These receptor sequences come from a man in his forties or fifties with acute or convalescent COVID-19. Both conserved end residues are part of each CDR3. Fields, in order: clone size, J gene, D gene, V gene, CDR3 protein, CDR3 DNA. D genes are given only for firm matches. The size of a clone is reported for some rows only, either as once, few or many, or as a class for expanded clones.

NA | TRBJ1-6 | NA | TRBV5-6 | CASSRSNRDGSPLHF | TGTGCCAGCAGCCGAAGTAACAGGGATGGGTCACCCCTCCACTTT
NA | TRBJ2-1 | NA | TRBV19 | CASSIDRNEQFF | TGTGCCAGTAGTATAGATAGAAATGAGCAGTTCTTC
NA | TRBJ1-2 | TRBD1 | TRBV19 | CASSQLQGNDGYTF | TGTGCCAGTAGTCAATTACAGGGGAACGACGGCTACACCTTC
NA | TRBJ1-4 | NA | TRBV6-5 | CASRGLGGGEKLFF | TGTGCCAGCAGGGGACTGGGGGGTGGTGAAAAACTGTTTTTT
few | TRBJ1-1 | NA | TRBV19 | CASSGLSLNTEAFF | TGTGCCAGTAGTGGCCTGTCCCTGAACACTGAAGCTTTCTTT
NA | TRBJ2-3 | NA | TRBV6-6 | CASSMGKGGPDTQYF | TGTGCCAGCAGTATGGGGAAAGGGGGTCCAGATACGCAGTATTTT
NA | TRBJ1-1 | NA | TRBV3-1/TRBV3-2 | CASSQEDKNTEAFF | TGTGCCAGCAGCCAAGAAGACAAGAACACTGAAGCTTTCTTT
NA | TRBJ2-2 | NA | TRBV10-3 | CASTENANTGELFF | TGTGCCTCGACTGAGAACGCGAACACCGGGGAGCTGTTTTTT
NA | TRBJ1-5 | TRBD1 | TRBV6-6 | CASRKQGSSNQPQHF | TGTGCCAGCAGAAAACAGGGGTCCAGCAATCAGCCCCAGCATTTT
NA | TRBJ2-3 | TRBD2 | TRBV29-1 | CSVLRGTDTQYF | TGCAGCGTCTTGCGGGGGACAGATACGCAGTATTTT
NA | TRBJ1-5 | NA | TRBV7-9 | CASSLLLNQPQHF | TGTGCCAGCAGCTTACTGCTAAATCAGCCCCAGCATTTT
NA | TRBJ2-1 | TRBD1 | TRBV30 | CAGRTGGYNEQFF | TGTGCCGGAAGGACAGGGGGATACAATGAGCAGTTCTTC
NA | TRBJ2-7 | NA | TRBV7-2 | CASSTDPGYEQYF | TGTGCCAGCAGCACCGACCCGGGGTACGAGCAGTACTTC
few | TRBJ2-5 | TRBD2 | TRBV3-1/TRBV3-2 | CASSPRTLAGSLLQETQYF | TGTGCCAGCAGCCCGCGTACACTAGCGGGGTCCCTCTTACAAGAGACCCAGTACTTC
NA | TRBJ1-6 | NA | TRBV9 | CASSPQSHYNSPLHF | TGTGCCAGCAGTCCACAGAGTCACTATAATTCACCCCTCCACTTT
NA | TRBJ1-4 | NA | TRBV7-9 | CASSAGGAVKLFF | TGTGCCAGCAGCGCCGGGGGGGCCGTAAAACTGTTTTTT
NA | TRBJ1-6 | NA | TRBV7-9 | CASSSMTGGANSPLHF | TGTGCCAGCAGCTCAATGACAGGAGGTGCTAATTCACCCCTCCACTTT
NA | TRBJ1-2 | NA | TRBV19 | CASSIERQAGGYTF | TGTGCCAGTAGTATAGAACGACAGGCGGGTGGCTACACCTTC
NA | TRBJ2-5 | TRBD2 | TRBV3-1/TRBV3-2 | CASSQEGTGLAGYQETQYF | TGTGCCAGCAGCCAAGAGGGGACAGGACTAGCGGGCTACCAAGAGACCCAGTACTTC
once | TRBJ1-5 | NA | TRBV5-6 | CASSLEGKAQPQHF | TGTGCCAGCAGCCTGGAGGGGAAGGCTCAGCCCCAGCATTTT
few | TRBJ2-1 | NA | TRBV7-3 | CASSVTAQGEQFF | TGTGCCAGCAGCGTTACAGCGCAGGGTGAGCAGTTCTTC
NA | TRBJ2-7 | NA | TRBV12-3/TRBV12-4 | CASTLSGEEQYF | TGTGCCAGCACTTTGTCAGGGGAAGAGCAGTACTTC
NA | TRBJ1-1 | NA | TRBV5-1 | CASSAMNTEAFF | TGCGCCAGCAGCGCGATGAACACTGAAGCTTTCTTT
NA | TRBJ1-6 | NA | TRBV11-2 | CASSLGPNGERPLHF | TGTGCCAGCAGCTTAGGACCGAACGGGGAAAGGCCCCTCCACTTT
once | TRBJ2-7 | TRBD1 | TRBV6-5 | CASSRDRSYEQYF | TGTGCCAGCAGCCGGGACAGGTCCTACGAGCAGTACTTC
NA | TRBJ2-3 | TRBD2 | TRBV5-4 | CASSFRTSGGGDTQYF | TGTGCCAGCAGCTTTAGGACTAGCGGGGGAGGAGATACGCAGTATTTT
NA | TRBJ1-1 | TRBD1 | TRBV9 | CASSVGQGAYGTEAFF | TGTGCCAGCAGCGTCGGACAGGGTGCTTACGGCACTGAAGCTTTCTTT
NA | TRBJ1-6 | NA | TRBV20-1 | CSASQGTNSPLHF | TGCAGTGCTAGTCAGGGGACGAATTCACCCCTCCACTTT
NA | TRBJ2-3 | NA | TRBV9 | CASSADYTSTDTQYF | TGTGCCAGCAGCGCGGACTACACTAGCACAGATACGCAGTATTTT
NA | TRBJ2-7 | NA | TRBV7-9 | CASSLAVQYEQYF | TGTGCCAGCAGCTTAGCGGTACAGTACGAGCAGTACTTC
few | TRBJ1-1 | NA | TRBV2 | CASSELTGSIMNTEAFF | TGTGCCAGCAGTGAACTAACAGGATCCATCATGAACACTGAAGCTTTCTTT
NA | TRBJ2-1 | TRBD2 | TRBV3-1/TRBV3-2 | CASSQRSFAYSGGGNEQFF | TGTGCCAGCAGCCAACGCTCCTTTGCGTATAGCGGGGGAGGCAATGAGCAGTTCTTC
NA | TRBJ1-2 | NA | TRBV5-6 | CASSLGRGLVGYTF | TGTGCCAGCAGCTTGGGCCGGGGGTTGGTTGGCTACACCTTC
NA | TRBJ2-2 | NA | TRBV5-1 | CATSSGTNTGELFF | TGCGCCACCAGTAGCGGTACGAACACCGGGGAGCTGTTTTTT
NA | TRBJ2-3 | TRBD2 | TRBV2 | CASSPGTSGGATDTQYF | TGTGCCAGCAGTCCTGGGACTAGCGGGGGGGCCACAGATACGCAGTATTTT
NA | TRBJ2-3 | TRBD1 | TRBV5-1 | CASSVGQGITDTQYF | TGCGCCAGCAGCGTTGGACAGGGGATCACAGATACGCAGTATTTT
NA | TRBJ2-1 | TRBD1 | TRBV27 | CASSLSLGQGGNEQFF | TGTGCCAGCAGTTTATCGTTAGGACAGGGGGGCAATGAGCAGTTCTTC
NA | TRBJ1-4 | NA | TRBV15 | CATSRDGRTDEKLFF | TGTGCCACCAGCAGAGACGGACGGACTGATGAAAAACTGTTTTTT
NA | TRBJ2-2 | TRBD1 | TRBV6-5 | CASSLQGASGELFF | TGTGCCAGCAGCTTACAGGGGGCAAGCGGGGAGCTGTTTTTT
few | TRBJ1-1 | NA | TRBV5-4 | CASSPSRAEAFF | TGTGCCAGCAGCCCCTCGCGGGCAGAAGCTTTCTTT
NA | TRBJ1-1 | NA | TRBV6-1 | CASSAWRGRSDTEAFF | TGTGCCAGCAGTGCCTGGAGGGGTCGATCGGACACTGAAGCTTTCTTT
once | TRBJ1-1 | NA | TRBV7-8 | CASSLDLGRDTEAFF | TGTGCCAGCAGCTTAGATCTCGGGCGGGACACTGAAGCTTTCTTT
NA | TRBJ2-1 | NA | TRBV12-3/TRBV12-4 | CASSDQLNSEQFF | TGTGCCAGCAGTGATCAGCTGAACAGTGAGCAGTTCTTC
NA | TRBJ2-1 | NA | TRBV20-1 | CSANRGNEQFF | TGCAGTGCTAACCGGGGGAATGAGCAGTTCTTC
NA | TRBJ1-2 | NA | TRBV12-3/TRBV12-4 | CASTPGTYGYTF | TGTGCCAGCACCCCGGGTACCTATGGCTACACCTTC